The 25 T cell receptor beta chains listed next were all sequenced from one sample in a study of blood T cell repertoires in COVID-19. Profiling relied on immunoSEQ multiplex PCR, and the TCRdb table lists in-frame clones only, not all of them. In the table there are about 240,000 clones, roughly 85% of which are singletons. Sequencing was performed on PBMCs or T cells enriched from blood (not recorded which). The source is a woman in her 40s who had been exposed to COVID-19.

The chain joins TRBV7-3 to TRBJ1-2; D possibly corresponds to TRBD1 (5 bases). V dropped 1 base and J dropped 6 bases, with 21 bases sitting between them. This CDR3 has 17 amino acids. Germline CDR1 reads SGHTA; CDR2 reads FQGTGA. The CDR3 loop reads CASSLRPGAVGSHGYTF. The CDR3 DNA is TGTGCCAGCAGCTTAAGGCCTGGGGCGGTGGGATCTCATGGCTACACCTTC. The full variable domain, completed using reference TRBV7-3 and TRBJ1-2, is GAGVSQTPSNKVTEKGKYVELRCDPISGHTALYWYRQSLGQGPEFLIYFQGTGAADDSGLPNDRFFAVRPEGSVSTLKIQRTERGDSAVYLCASSLRPGAVGSHGYTFGSGTRLTVV.

The V gene is TRBV3-1 (or the pseudogene TRBV3-2), the J gene TRBJ1-5; D is perhaps TRBD1 (6 bases). CDR1 and CDR2 from the germline V gene are LGHDT and YNNKEL (reference sequence). Trimming cost V 0 bases and J 7 bases, with 13 bases left between them. The CDR3 totals 15 residues. CDR3 loop: CASSQDPGGGQPQHF. Written as DNA, the CDR3 is TGTGCCAGCAGCCAAGATCCGGGGGGCGGCCAGCCCCAGCATTTT.

CDR3 nucleotides: TGTGCCAGCAGCCAAGGGGACAGGGGACTTTATGGCTACACCTTC. Protein sequence: CASSQGDRGLYGYTF. The chain recombines TRBV3-1 (or the pseudogene TRBV3-2) with TRBJ1-2; 10 bases fit TRBD1. The germline V gene has CDR1 LGHDT and CDR2 YNNKEL (reference sequence). The J segment lost 5 bases and the V segment lost 1 base, leaving 4 bases of the junction unmatched. The CDR3 is 15 residues long.

The V and J genes are TRBV9 and TRBJ1-1; D ambiguous. The V end lost 0 bases, the J end lost 1 base, and 7 bases lay between the germline ends. Germline CDR1 SGDLS, CDR2 YYNGEE. The CDR3 extends over 14 amino acids. CDR3 protein: CASSVGGENTEAFF. CDR3 DNA: TGTGCCAGCAGCGTAGGTGGAGAGAACACTGAAGCTTTCTTT.

The table lists this clone with a count of one. V gene TRBV14 combines with J gene TRBJ2-1; 7 positions agree with TRBD2. The CDR3 covers 13 residues. Per the germline V gene, CDR1 is SGHDN and CDR2 is FVKESK. V was pared by 6 bases and J by 9 bases, with 8 bases of the junction left unmatched. In DNA form, the CDR3 reads TGTGCCAGCAGAGAGACTAGCACCGGTGAGCAGTTCTTC. Protein: CASRETSTGEQFF.

The V and J genes are TRBV7-2 and TRBJ2-2; 7 positions agree with TRBD2. The CDR3 totals 14 residues. CDR1 is SGHTA, CDR2 FQGNSA, per germline. The trim removed 1 base at V and 5 bases at J, leaving 1 base unmatched. CDR3 nucleotide sequence: TGTGCCAGCAGCTTAGGCGGGGGTACCGGGGAGCTGTTTTTT. It specifies CASSLGGGTGELFF.

This clone was seen a single time. The chain employs TRBV28 and TRBJ1-2; D gene unclear. The CDR3 runs to 12 residues. Trimming stripped 2 bases from V and 8 bases from J, with 9 bases between. Germline V gene data show CDR1 as MDHEN and CDR2 as SYDVKM. The CDR3 sequence: CASSLPQEGYTF. CDR3 sequence (DNA): TGTGCCAGCAGTTTACCCCAGGAAGGCTACACCTTC.

In nucleotides, the CDR3 is TGTGCCAGCTCACCTGCGGGACCTAAAACGGGAGAGCAGTACTTC. Its protein is CASSPAGPKTGEQYF. The chain carries TRBV18 and TRBJ2-7; D might be TRBD2 (6 bases). Germline CDR1 is KGHSH and CDR2 is LQKENI. The V end was cut by 3 bases, the J end by 7 bases, with 19 bases between. This CDR3 has 15 residues.

In its sample, this clone was seen a few times. CDR3 protein: CASSRLAGGSTDTQYF. The CDR3, as DNA: TGTGCCAGTAGCCGACTAGCGGGGGGCAGCACAGATACGCAGTATTTT. The chain carries TRBV19 and TRBJ2-3; TRBD2 agrees at 13 bases. The CDR3 contains 16 residues. From germline, CDR1 is LNHDA and CDR2 SQIVND (reference sequence). V shed 6 bases and J 0 bases; nucleotides not matched to a gene: 3.

This clone was counted once. This chain uses TRBV5-5 with TRBJ2-3; the match to TRBD2 covers 11 bases. The CDR3 covers 14 residues. Germline V lookup: CDR1 SGHKS, CDR2 YYEKEE (reference sequence). Trimming removed 6 bases from V and 5 bases from J; junction bases left unmatched: 5. The CDR3 is CASNLAGGKDTQYF. In DNA form, the CDR3 reads TGTGCCAGCAACCTAGCGGGGGGTAAAGATACGCAGTATTTT.

The rearrangement joins TRBV5-6 to TRBJ1-1, with 7 bases aligning to TRBD1. The CDR3 spans 14 residues. Trimming cost V 1 base and J 4 bases; bases outside gene matches: 4. CDR1 and CDR2 from the germline V gene are SGHDT and YYEEEE. The CDR3 coding sequence is TGTGCCAGCAGCTTGTTGGCAGGGGGCACTGAAGCTTTCTTT. Translation gives CASSLLAGGTEAFF.

This chain links TRBV7-2 with TRBJ2-5; TRBD1 aligns across 8 bases. Germline V gives CDR1 SGHTA, CDR2 FQGNSA. This CDR3 has 14 amino acids. V gave up 5 bases and J gave up 1 base; unmatched junction bases: 3. Here the CDR3 reads CASSSQGAQETQYF. CDR3 nucleotides: TGTGCCAGCAGCAGTCAGGGGGCCCAAGAGACCCAGTACTTC.

This clone was seen a handful of times. The chain links TRBV30 to TRBJ1-2; 10 bases fit TRBD1. Looked up from germline, CDR1 is GTSNPN and CDR2 is SVGIG (reference sequence). This CDR3 is built from 13 residues. After removal of 8 bases from V and 8 bases from J, the junction contained 11 bases not matched to a gene. The CDR3 DNA sequence: TGTGCCCTCTTGGGACAGGGGTCCAGGGGCTACACCTTC. This encodes CALLGQGSRGYTF.

Only one count was recorded for this clone. This chain uses TRBV11-3 with TRBJ1-1; no definite D call. V was cut by 1 base and J by 3 bases, with 6 bases left in between. This CDR3 spans 13 amino acids. Germline CDR1 SGHNT, CDR2 YENEEA. CDR3 nucleotide sequence: TGTGCCAGCAGCTTAGGCGAGGACACTGAAGCTTTCTTT. It yields the protein CASSLGEDTEAFF.

This rearrangement joins TRBV2 to TRBJ1-1; 7 nucleotides agree with TRBD1. This CDR3 is built from 15 residues. The germline V gene encodes CDR1 SNHLY and CDR2 FYNNEI. The V and J ends lost 6 bases and 1 base, in that order; junction bases with no gene match: 8. The CDR3, as DNA: TGTGCCAGCAGCCTACAGGGGCTGTCGAACACTGAAGCTTTCTTT. Translation gives CASSLQGLSNTEAFF.

The V gene is TRBV7-2, the J gene TRBJ1-1; no firm D call. Trimming cost V 5 bases and J 1 base, with 11 bases left between them. This CDR3 is built from 14 residues. Germline V gene data show CDR1 as SGHTA and CDR2 as FQGNSA. The CDR3: CASSENAGNTEAFF. In DNA form, the CDR3 reads TGTGCCAGCAGCGAGAATGCGGGGAACACTGAAGCTTTCTTT.

In this sample, this clone turned up once. V is TRBV19 and J is TRBJ2-5; perhaps TRBD1 as D (6 bases). The germline CDR1 and CDR2 sequences are LNHDA and SQIVND (reference sequence). The CDR3 extends over 21 amino acids. V was clipped by 7 bases and J by 2 bases, with 35 bases between them. The CDR3 loop is CASNVGTSVRPWGTGQETQYF. The CDR3 DNA reads TGTGCCAGTAACGTTGGAACCTCTGTCAGGCCATGGGGTACAGGGCAAGAGACCCAGTACTTC.

The chain has TRBV3-1 (or the pseudogene TRBV3-2) and TRBJ1-5; unclear D gene. The germline V gene has CDR1 LGHDT and CDR2 YNNKEL (reference sequence). The CDR3 totals 12 residues. V was clipped by 4 bases and J by 4 bases, with 5 bases between them. CDR3 sequence reads: CASSRHNQPQHF. For the CDR3, the DNA is TGTGCCAGCAGCCGTCATAATCAGCCCCAGCATTTT.

The V and J genes are TRBV27 and TRBJ2-1; D call uncertain. Deletions cut 7 bases from V and 13 bases from J, with 20 bases between. Germline V CDR1 and CDR2: MNHEY, SMNVEV (reference sequence). The CDR3 has 13 residues. The CDR3 loop reads CASTPSGGEQQFF. CDR3 bases: TGTGCCAGCACCCCTTCTGGTGGAGAACAACAGTTCTTC.

The J gene is TRBJ1-5, the V gene TRBV15; D possibly corresponds to TRBD1 (5 bases). The V gene lost 0 bases and the J gene lost 15 bases, with 15 bases spanning the gap. Germline CDR1 LNHNV, CDR2 YYDKDF (reference sequence). The CDR3 runs 13 residues. CDR3 in amino acids: CATSRDRTGPRHF. CDR3 nucleotides: TGTGCCACCAGCAGAGATCGTACAGGTCCTCGGCATTTT. The full variable domain, with the rest looked up from reference TRBV15 and TRBJ1-5, is DAMVIQNPRYQVTQFGKPVTLSCSQTLNHNVMYWYQQKSSQAPKLLFHYYDKDFNNEADTPDNFQSRRPNTSFCFLDIRSPGLGDTAMYLCATSRDRTGPRHFGDGTRLSIL.

The rearrangement joins TRBV6-1 to TRBJ1-1, with D possibly being TRBD1 (6 bases). Germline loops: CDR1 MNHNS, CDR2 SASEGT. With 2 bases removed from V and 3 bases from J, the gap between germline ends came to 16 bases. The CDR3 loop spans 16 amino acids. CDR3 DNA sequence: TGTGCCAGCAGTGAACCGAGAGGGACAACCCACACTGAAGCTTTCTTT. Translation gives CASSEPRGTTHTEAFF.

The rearrangement joins TRBV11-2 to TRBJ2-2, with TRBD2 as a possible D gene (5 bases). V gave up 2 bases and J gave up 5 bases, with 9 bases separating them. Germline V gene lookup returns CDR1 SGHAT and CDR2 FQNNGV. There are 14 residues in the CDR3. The CDR3 DNA follows: TGTGCCAGCAGCTTAATTAGCGCGACCGGGGAGCTGTTTTTT. This translates into CASSLISATGELFF.

The genes are TRBV15 and TRBJ1-2, with D uncertain. The germline CDR1 and CDR2 sequences are LNHNV and YYDKDF (reference sequence). This CDR3 contains 14 residues. V shed 0 bases and J shed 3 bases, with 8 bases lying between them. The CDR3 sequence is CATSRDRRYYGYTF. For the CDR3, the DNA is TGTGCCACCAGCAGAGATAGGCGGTACTATGGCTACACCTTC. Using reference TRBV15 and TRBJ1-2 for the parts outside the CDR3, the full variable domain is DAMVIQNPRYQVTQFGKPVTLSCSQTLNHNVMYWYQQKSSQAPKLLFHYYDKDFNNEADTPDNFQSRRPNTSFCFLDIRSPGLGDTAMYLCATSRDRRYYGYTFGSGTRLTVV.

The chain recombines TRBV10-3 with TRBJ1-1; no firm D call. The ends were cut back, 5 bases at V and 0 bases at J, with 4 bases in the middle. CDR1 and CDR2 from the germline V gene are ENHRY and SYGVKD. The CDR3 spans 12 residues. CDR3 region: CAISQMNTEAFF. The CDR3 region has the DNA TGTGCCATCAGTCAGATGAACACTGAAGCTTTCTTT.

The chain couples TRBV18 to TRBJ2-5, with a tentative D call TRBD2 (7 bases). This CDR3 spans 17 amino acids. Trimming took 1 base from V and 4 from J, leaving 19 bases between them. CDR1 is KGHSH and CDR2 is LQKENI in the germline V gene. The CDR3 coding sequence is TGTGCCAGCTCACCACTGCCCCGGGGGGCGCGCGGAGAGACCCAGTACTTC. As protein: CASSPLPRGARGETQYF.